Listed below are T cell receptor beta chains from one sample, sequenced in a study of T-cell memory formation after mild COVID-19. Each CDR3 protein is one row after TCRdb ran MiXCR on the 5' RACE reads. The table lists some 190,000 distinct CDR3 sequences, 16% of them singletons. Source material: PBMCs or a T cell subset sorted from them (not recorded which). The origin of the receptors is an adult woman who had mild COVID-19 (a few samples of this study predate the infection). Cell type and time point are not known. CDR3s include the opening cysteine and the closing phenylalanine or tryptophan. A D gene is named only where the DNA matches it firmly. Size values are once, few and many counts, or a class for expanded clones, and some rows have none.

CDR3 DNA: TGTGCCAGCAGTCCCCCCAGGGCTAGCCCTAACAATGAGCAGTTCTTC
CDR3 protein: CASSPPRASPNNEQFF
V gene: TRBV12-3/TRBV12-4
clone size: few
J gene: TRBJ2-1
CDR3 length: 16
D gene: .

CDR3 DNA: TGTGCCAGCAGCTTAGCGCGGGTGGCTGAGCAGTTCTTC
CDR3 protein: CASSLARVAEQFF
V gene: TRBV7-2
clone size: many
J gene: TRBJ2-1
CDR3 length: 13
D gene: .

CDR3 DNA: TGCAGTGCAGTTAAACATCAGGGGGGCAATCAGCCCCAGCATTTT
CDR3 protein: CSAVKHQGGNQPQHF
V gene: TRBV20-1
clone size: few
J gene: TRBJ1-5
CDR3 length: 15
D gene: TRBD1

CDR3 DNA: TGCGCCAGCAAATCTATCGGGGGGCCCGCCGATCTTTTCTTT
CDR3 protein: CASKSIGGPADLFF
V gene: TRBV5-1
clone size: .
J gene: TRBJ1-1
CDR3 length: 14
D gene: .

CDR3 DNA: TGCAGCGTTTGGGGATTGGACAGGTACTATGGCTACACCTTC
CDR3 protein: CSVWGLDRYYGYTF
V gene: TRBV29-1
clone size: .
J gene: TRBJ1-2
CDR3 length: 14
D gene: TRBD1

CDR3 DNA: TGTGCCAGCAGCAGGGGGGAAGGGTCAGGGCAGTATTTT
CDR3 protein: CASSRGEGSGQYF
V gene: TRBV7-3
clone size: .
J gene: TRBJ2-3
CDR3 length: 13
D gene: .

CDR3 DNA: TGCGCCAGCAGCTTGGAGGGTCTCACAGATACGCAGTATTTT
CDR3 protein: CASSLEGLTDTQYF
V gene: TRBV5-1
clone size: many
J gene: TRBJ2-3
CDR3 length: 14
D gene: .

CDR3 DNA: TGTGCCAGCAACAGGGACAACCGGGGCACTGAAGCTTTCTTT
CDR3 protein: CASNRDNRGTEAFF
V gene: TRBV6-5
clone size: few
J gene: TRBJ1-1
CDR3 length: 14
D gene: .

CDR3 DNA: TGCAGTGCTAGAGATATGGTAGCGGGAGGGGAGACCCAGTACTTC
CDR3 protein: CSARDMVAGGETQYF
V gene: TRBV20-1
clone size: .
J gene: TRBJ2-5
CDR3 length: 15
D gene: TRBD2

CDR3 DNA: TGTGCCTGGAGACAGAGTAATGAGCAGTTCTTC
CDR3 protein: CAWRQSNEQFF
V gene: TRBV30
clone size: few
J gene: TRBJ2-1
CDR3 length: 11
D gene: .

CDR3 DNA: TGCGCCAGCAGCCTAACCGGGACAGGGACCGGGGAGCTGTTTTTT
CDR3 protein: CASSLTGTGTGELFF
V gene: TRBV5-1
clone size: many
J gene: TRBJ2-2
CDR3 length: 15
D gene: TRBD1

CDR3 DNA: TGTGCCAGCAAAGGATACCGGGACAGGGGCGGCGAGCAGTACTTC
CDR3 protein: CASKGYRDRGGEQYF
V gene: TRBV6-1
clone size: few
J gene: TRBJ2-7
CDR3 length: 15
D gene: TRBD1

CDR3 DNA: TGTGCCATCAGTCCCAGGGTCTGGGAGACCCAGTACTTC
CDR3 protein: CAISPRVWETQYF
V gene: TRBV10-3
clone size: .
J gene: TRBJ2-5
CDR3 length: 13
D gene: .

CDR3 DNA: TGTGCCAGCAGCCTCGACGGCAGCTCTGGAAACACCATATATTTT
CDR3 protein: CASSLDGSSGNTIYF
V gene: TRBV6-5
clone size: .
J gene: TRBJ1-3
CDR3 length: 15
D gene: .

CDR3 DNA: TGTGCCAGCAGCTTAGGGACAGGGAGCGCGAATGAGCAGTTCTTC
CDR3 protein: CASSLGTGSANEQFF
V gene: TRBV7-2
clone size: .
J gene: TRBJ2-1
CDR3 length: 15
D gene: TRBD1

CDR3 DNA: TGCAGTGCTAGAGACCCCTTACAGGGATCTGGAAACACCATATATTTT
CDR3 protein: CSARDPLQGSGNTIYF
V gene: TRBV20-1
clone size: .
J gene: TRBJ1-3
CDR3 length: 16
D gene: .

CDR3 DNA: TGTGCCAGCAGTTTTGGAACAGGTGAAGCTTTCTTT
CDR3 protein: CASSFGTGEAFF
V gene: TRBV12-3/TRBV12-4
clone size: many
J gene: TRBJ1-1
CDR3 length: 12
D gene: .

CDR3 DNA: TGCAGTGCCCACGTAGCGGGAGTCGGTCAGGAGCAGTACTTC
CDR3 protein: CSAHVAGVGQEQYF
V gene: TRBV20-1
clone size: few
J gene: TRBJ2-7
CDR3 length: 14
D gene: TRBD2

CDR3 DNA: TGTGCCAGCTCACTCAACTGGCAGGGGGCTGTAGGAGAGCAGTACTTC
CDR3 protein: CASSLNWQGAVGEQYF
V gene: TRBV18
clone size: few
J gene: TRBJ2-7
CDR3 length: 16
D gene: TRBD1

CDR3 DNA: TGCGCCAGCAGAAAGGTGGGGACTAGCTATGGCTACACCTTC
CDR3 protein: CASRKVGTSYGYTF
V gene: TRBV4-1
clone size: .
J gene: TRBJ1-2
CDR3 length: 14
D gene: .

CDR3 DNA: TGTGCCAGCAGCCCTGGCTACTCAGGGAATATCGCAAAACTGTTTTTT
CDR3 protein: CASSPGYSGNIAKLFF
V gene: TRBV3-1
clone size: .
J gene: TRBJ1-4
CDR3 length: 16
D gene: .

CDR3 DNA: TGTGCCAGCAGTTTATCTGCGGAGACCCAGTACTTC
CDR3 protein: CASSLSAETQYF
V gene: TRBV12-3/TRBV12-4
clone size: many
J gene: TRBJ2-5
CDR3 length: 12
D gene: .

CDR3 DNA: TGTGCCAGCAGCTTATTTGCCGTCAACAATGAAGCTTTCTTT
CDR3 protein: CASSLFAVNNEAFF
V gene: TRBV11-2
clone size: .
J gene: TRBJ1-1
CDR3 length: 14
D gene: .

CDR3 DNA: TGTGCCAGCAGCTTATCGAACCCCCCGGCGCAAGAGACCCAGTACTTC
CDR3 protein: CASSLSNPPAQETQYF
V gene: TRBV7-2
clone size: few
J gene: TRBJ2-5
CDR3 length: 16
D gene: .

CDR3 DNA: TGTGCCAGCAGCTTAAATGAGGACAATGAGCAGTTCTTC
CDR3 protein: CASSLNEDNEQFF
V gene: TRBV11-3
clone size: .
J gene: TRBJ2-1
CDR3 length: 13
D gene: .

CDR3 DNA: TGTGCCAGCTCCCCAGGGGCAGTTACTGAAAAACTGTTTTTT
CDR3 protein: CASSPGAVTEKLFF
V gene: TRBV18
clone size: .
J gene: TRBJ1-4
CDR3 length: 14
D gene: .

CDR3 DNA: TGTGCTACTGGGGGACCCGAGCAGTTCTTC
CDR3 protein: CATGGPEQFF
V gene: TRBV10-3
clone size: .
J gene: TRBJ2-1
CDR3 length: 10
D gene: .

CDR3 DNA: TGTGCCAGTAGTATAGGACTGGATAACTCTGGGGCCAACGTCCTGACTTTC
CDR3 protein: CASSIGLDNSGANVLTF
V gene: TRBV19
clone size: .
J gene: TRBJ2-6
CDR3 length: 17
D gene: .

CDR3 DNA: TGTGCCAGCAGCTTACGACAGGCTAGCACAGATACGCAGTATTTT
CDR3 protein: CASSLRQASTDTQYF
V gene: TRBV11-2
clone size: .
J gene: TRBJ2-3
CDR3 length: 15
D gene: .

CDR3 DNA: .
CDR3 protein: CISVSEARVEWGPPEAFF
V gene: TRBV7-5
clone size: few
J gene: TRBJ1-1
CDR3 length: 18
D gene: .

CDR3 DNA: TGTGCCAGCAGGACTGCGGGAGGGCTGGAGACCCAGTACTTC
CDR3 protein: CASRTAGGLETQYF
V gene: TRBV7-8
clone size: few
J gene: TRBJ2-5
CDR3 length: 14
D gene: TRBD2

CDR3 DNA: TGTGCCAGCACCCTAGGACCTCCCAAAGAGACCCAGTACTTC
CDR3 protein: CASTLGPPKETQYF
V gene: TRBV7-9
clone size: .
J gene: TRBJ2-5
CDR3 length: 14
D gene: .

CDR3 DNA: TGTGCCAGCAGTTCCACTCATGGCGGGGAGCTGTTTTTT
CDR3 protein: CASSSTHGGELFF
V gene: TRBV6-5
clone size: .
J gene: TRBJ2-2
CDR3 length: 13
D gene: .

CDR3 DNA: TGCAGCGTTGAAGGACATCCGGGGGCTGAGCAGTTCTTC
CDR3 protein: CSVEGHPGAEQFF
V gene: TRBV29-1
clone size: .
J gene: TRBJ2-1
CDR3 length: 13
D gene: .

CDR3 DNA: TGTGCCAGCAGTTACCCCCCTAGCGGGAGGAGGGAAAGTACGCAGTATTTT
CDR3 protein: CASSYPPSGRRESTQYF
V gene: TRBV6-6
clone size: .
J gene: TRBJ2-3
CDR3 length: 17
D gene: TRBD2

CDR3 DNA: TGTGCCAGCAGCTTAAACGTCTTAGCCTACTACAATGAGCAGTTCTTC
CDR3 protein: CASSLNVLAYYNEQFF
V gene: TRBV7-2
clone size: few
J gene: TRBJ2-1
CDR3 length: 16
D gene: .

CDR3 DNA: TGCGCCAGCAGCTTGGCGGGAGTAGGTACAGATACGCAGTATTTT
CDR3 protein: CASSLAGVGTDTQYF
V gene: TRBV5-1
clone size: few
J gene: TRBJ2-3
CDR3 length: 15
D gene: .

CDR3 DNA: TGTGCCAGCAGTTACGCCGTTCTCCCCTACGAGCAGTACTTC
CDR3 protein: CASSYAVLPYEQYF
V gene: TRBV6-2/TRBV6-3
clone size: .
J gene: TRBJ2-7
CDR3 length: 14
D gene: .

CDR3 DNA: TGTGCCAGCACCCAGCCAGGGGTAATAGGGGAGACCCAGTACTTC
CDR3 protein: CASTQPGVIGETQYF
V gene: TRBV7-9
clone size: few
J gene: TRBJ2-5
CDR3 length: 15
D gene: .

CDR3 DNA: TGTGCCACCAGCACACTCCTCCGACAGGGACGAGACCAAGAGACCCAGTACTTC
CDR3 protein: CATSTLLRQGRDQETQYF
V gene: TRBV15
clone size: many
J gene: TRBJ2-5
CDR3 length: 18
D gene: TRBD1